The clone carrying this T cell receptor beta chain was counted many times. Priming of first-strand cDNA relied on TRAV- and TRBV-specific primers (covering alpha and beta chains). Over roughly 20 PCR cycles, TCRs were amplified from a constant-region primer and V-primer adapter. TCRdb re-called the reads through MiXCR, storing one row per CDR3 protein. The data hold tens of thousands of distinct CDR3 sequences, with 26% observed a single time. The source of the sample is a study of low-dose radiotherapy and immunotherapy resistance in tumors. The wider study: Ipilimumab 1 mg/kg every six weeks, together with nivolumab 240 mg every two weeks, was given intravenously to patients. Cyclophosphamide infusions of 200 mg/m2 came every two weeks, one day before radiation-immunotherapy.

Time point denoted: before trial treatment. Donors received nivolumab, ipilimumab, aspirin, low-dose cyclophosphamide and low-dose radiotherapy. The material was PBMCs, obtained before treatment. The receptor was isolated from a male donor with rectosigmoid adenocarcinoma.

CDR3 loop: CASSLEGSGNTIYF. The CDR3 region has the DNA TGTGCCAGCAGCTTAGAGGGCAGTGGAAACACCATATATTTT. The V gene is TRBV7-9, the J gene TRBJ1-3; D gene uncertain. Germline loops: CDR1 SEHNR, CDR2 FQNEAQ (reference sequence). The germline V and J ends were trimmed by 1 base and 3 bases, with 7 bases remaining between them. The CDR3 sequence is 14 residues long.